The 21 T cell receptor beta chains presented below share a single source sample, sequenced in a study of shared clonotypes between healthy human individuals. Some clones are missing from TCRdb's copy, which holds only in-frame ones; the method was immunoSEQ multiplex PCR. The sample lists about 490,000 clones; roughly 85% were seen once. The sample taken for sequencing was PBMCs. The source is a woman between 40 and 55 years old in good health. Some clones in this sample may be carry-over from other donors' samples.

The chain combines TRBV30 with TRBJ2-5; D not resolved. The length of the CDR3 is 12 residues. V lost 2 bases to trimming and J lost 0 bases, with 4 bases between them. Germline CDR1 reads GTSNPN; CDR2 reads SVGIG (reference sequence). CDR3 protein: CAWSMDQETQYF. The CDR3, as DNA: TGTGCCTGGAGTATGGACCAAGAGACCCAGTACTTC.

This clone was seen a few times. The chain couples TRBV4-1 to TRBJ1-5; D possibly corresponds to TRBD1 (5 bases). Trimming stripped 0 bases from V and 4 bases from J, with 7 bases between. There are 14 residues in the CDR3. Germline-derived CDR1 and CDR2 are MGHRA and YSYEKL. The CDR3 DNA reads as TGCGCCAGCAGCCAAGACAGGGCGAATCAGCCCCAGCATTTT. Its protein is CASSQDRANQPQHF.

The V and J genes are TRBV5-5 and TRBJ1-3; 10 nucleotides agree with TRBD1. Per germline, CDR1 SGHKS and CDR2 YYEKEE (reference sequence). The V gene end was trimmed by 7 bases and the J gene end by 4 bases; junction bases not matched to a gene: 5. The CDR3 contains 14 residues. CDR3 in amino acids: CASQGQGPGNTIYF. The CDR3 DNA reads TGTGCCAGCCAGGGACAGGGGCCCGGAAACACCATATATTTT.

The chain carries TRBV5-4 and TRBJ2-6; weak D call: TRBD2 (5 bases). The CDR3 length is 16 residues. V shed 4 bases and J shed 2 bases, with 13 bases lying between them. The germline CDR1 and CDR2 sequences are SGHNT and YYREEE (reference sequence). CDR3 coding DNA: TGTGCCAGCAGCCCTGGGTTGGAGGCTGGGGCCAACGTCCTGACTTTC. It encodes CASSPGLEAGANVLTF.

The chain carries TRBV5-1 and TRBJ2-7; TRBD1 agrees at 8 bases. This CDR3 region has 14 residues. Germline V gene sequence: CDR1 SGHRS, CDR2 YFSETQ. V dropped 2 bases and J dropped 3; count of bases not matched to a gene: 4. The CDR3 region is CASSFHTGGYEQYF. The CDR3 region has the DNA TGCGCCAGCAGCTTCCACACAGGGGGCTACGAGCAGTACTTC.

The gene calls are TRBV5-4 and TRBJ1-6; perhaps TRBD1 as D (6 bases). The length of the CDR3 is 16 residues. V was shortened by 6 bases and J by 7 bases, with 20 bases between the two germline ends. Germline CDR1 reads SGHNT; CDR2 reads YYREEE (reference sequence). The CDR3 is CASTYAQGPMNSPLHF. The DNA for the CDR3 is TGTGCCAGCACCTACGCACAGGGTCCAATGAATTCACCCCTCCACTTT.

V gene TRBV2 combines with J gene TRBJ1-4, with D possibly matching TRBD1 (6 bases). The CDR3 runs to 16 residues. V was cut by 5 bases and J by 2 bases, with 15 bases left in between. Germline V CDR1 and CDR2: SNHLY, FYNNEI. CDR3 residues: CASSSRGGGTNEKLFF. The DNA of the CDR3 is TGTGCCAGCAGTTCTAGGGGCGGGGGCACTAATGAAAAACTGTTTTTT.

The V and J genes are TRBV5-1 and TRBJ2-7; D is tentatively TRBD1 or TRBD2 (5 bases each). This CDR3 contains 14 residues. Trimming cost V 1 base and J 2 bases, with 10 bases left between them. Germline V gene data show CDR1 as SGHRS and CDR2 as YFSETQ. The CDR3 nucleotides are TGCGCCAGCAGCTTGACAACGGGACCCTACGAGCAGTACTTC. This sequence encodes CASSLTTGPYEQYF.

The chain carries TRBV19 and TRBJ1-5, with D uncertain. The CDR3 extends over 13 amino acids. V lost 4 bases, J lost 6 bases, and 10 bases lay in between. In germline, CDR1 is LNHDA, CDR2 SQIVND (reference sequence). In DNA form, the CDR3 reads TGTGCCAGTAGTACCCAGTCGGTTCAGCCCCAGCATTTT. Translating it yields CASSTQSVQPQHF. Using reference TRBV19 and TRBJ1-5 for the parts outside the CDR3, the full variable domain is DGGITQSPKYLFRKEGQNVTLSCEQNLNHDAMYWYRQDPGQGLRLIYYSQIVNDFQKGDIAEGYSVSREKKESFPLTVTSAQKNPTAFYLCASSTQSVQPQHFGDGTRLSIL.

The chain has TRBV6-5 and TRBJ1-2; 7 nucleotides match TRBD1. Germline V gives CDR1 MNHEY, CDR2 SVGAGI. With V trimmed by 6 bases and J by 8 bases, 9 bases remained unmatched. This CDR3 region has 13 residues. CDR3 sequence reads: CASSPDRTAGYTF. The CDR3 DNA follows: TGTGCCAGCAGCCCGGACAGGACAGCCGGCTACACCTTC.

The chain couples TRBV5-6 to TRBJ2-1; D may match TRBD1 or TRBD2 (5 bases each). The length of the CDR3 is 15 residues. V lost 3 bases, J lost 0 bases, and 10 bases lay in between. Germline V gene data show CDR1 as SGHDT and CDR2 as YYEEEE. In DNA, the CDR3 is TGTGCCAGCAGCTGGGGACGCCACTCCTACAATGAGCAGTTCTTC. Translation: CASSWGRHSYNEQFF.

The DNA of the CDR3 is TGCAGCGTTGGGGATCCTTCGACTAGCGGGAGTGAGCAGTTCTTC. This gives the protein CSVGDPSTSGSEQFF. The V gene is TRBV29-1, the J gene TRBJ2-1, with TRBD2 matching over 12 bases. This CDR3 region has 15 residues. CDR1 and CDR2 (germline): SQVTM, ANQGSEA. V dropped 4 bases and J dropped 9; count of bases not matched to a gene: 10.

The rearrangement uses TRBV13 and TRBJ2-7; weak D call: TRBD1 (5 bases). This CDR3 region has 11 residues. The V gene lost 4 bases and the J gene lost 6 bases, with 7 bases spanning the gap. Germline CDR1 reads PRHDT; CDR2 reads FYEKMQ (reference sequence). CDR3 DNA sequence: TGTGCCAGCAGCTATGGGGCCGAGCAGTACTTC. It encodes CASSYGAEQYF.

Worth noting for this clone: Other DNA sequences within the sample encode an identical CDR3. The chain recombines TRBV27 with TRBJ2-1; D gene uncertain. The CDR3 consists of 12 residues. Germline CDR1 is MNHEY and CDR2 is SMNVEV (reference sequence). The V end was cut by 3 bases, the J end by 10 bases, with 10 bases between. The CDR3 spells CASSFWGREQFF. DNA of the CDR3: TGTGCCAGCAGTTTTTGGGGTAGGGAGCAGTTCTTC.

This chain joins TRBV15 and TRBJ1-2, with a possible D match to TRBD1 (5 bases). V lost 3 bases, J lost 0 bases, and 17 bases lay in between. CDR3 length: 17 amino acids. Germline V gene lookup returns CDR1 LNHNV and CDR2 YYDKDF (reference sequence). Here the CDR3 reads CATSSDPRQFTNYGYTF. CDR3 nucleotides: TGTGCCACCAGCAGCGACCCTCGACAGTTTACTAACTATGGCTACACCTTC.

The chain links TRBV18 to TRBJ2-5, with 10 bases identical to TRBD2. The CDR3 totals 14 residues. Germline values: CDR1 KGHSH, CDR2 LQKENI. Unmatched junction bases numbered 3, after V lost 3 bases and J lost 5 bases. The CDR3 protein is CASSPLAGDETQYF. For the CDR3, the DNA is TGTGCCAGCTCACCGCTAGCGGGAGATGAGACCCAGTACTTC.

This chain joins TRBV7-2 and TRBJ1-4; TRBD1 agrees at 8 bases. This CDR3 region has 16 residues. V trimming: 4 bases; J trimming: 5 bases; junction bases outside the gene matches: 9. Germline assignment: CDR1 SGHTA and CDR2 FQGNSA. The CDR3, as DNA: TGTGCCAGCAGCTCGGGGACAGGACTGAACAATGAAAAACTGTTTTTT. Protein sequence: CASSSGTGLNNEKLFF. The variable domain in full, completed from reference TRBV7-2 and TRBJ1-4, reads GAGVSQSPSNKVTEKGKDVELRCDPISGHTALYWYRQSLGQGLEFLIYFQGNSAPDKSGLPSDRFSAERTGGSVSTLTIQRTQQEDSAVYLCASSSGTGLNNEKLFFGSGTQLSVL.

The J gene is TRBJ2-7, the V gene TRBV5-1; D is uncertain. V shed 1 base and J shed 0 bases, with 8 bases lying between them. There are 14 residues in the CDR3. CDR1 SGHRS and CDR2 YFSETQ come from the germline V gene. The CDR3 spells CASSLTPLSYEQYF. The CDR3 DNA reads as TGCGCCAGCAGCTTGACACCACTCTCCTACGAGCAGTACTTC.

This chain joins TRBV18 and TRBJ2-7; D not resolved. Germline CDR1 reads KGHSH; CDR2 reads LQKENI. The CDR3 has 17 residues. V lost 0 bases and J lost 1, with 16 bases in between. CDR3 residues: CASSPPVGPVSSYEQYF. CDR3 in DNA: TGTGCCAGCTCACCACCGGTTGGACCCGTCTCGTCCTACGAGCAGTACTTC.

Points on this clone: A junction end diverges from the germline sequence, so it may reflect a read error. At the DNA level, this CDR3 is encoded by other sequences in the same sample as well. The chain couples TRBV5-1 to TRBJ2-3; unclear D gene. Germline loops: CDR1 SGHRS, CDR2 YFSETQ. The CDR3 contains 14 residues. CDR3 DNA: TGCGCCAGCAGTTTGGGCGGACCCACAGATACGCAGTATTTT. This codes for CASSLGGPTDTQYF.

V usage is TRBV27 and J usage is TRBJ1-1; TRBD1 might be the D (6 bases). The germline V gene has CDR1 MNHEY and CDR2 SMNVEV (reference sequence). The V gene lost 0 bases and the J gene lost 4 bases, with 21 bases spanning the gap. There are 18 residues in the CDR3. CDR3 nucleotides: TGTGCCAGCAGTTTATCCCGTAGACAGGCAGGTAGGAGCACTGAAGCTTTCTTT. Translating it yields CASSLSRRQAGRSTEAFF.